The 5 T cell receptor beta chains given below trace back to one sample, sequenced in a study of blood T cell repertoires in COVID-19. Libraries were prepared by immunoSEQ multiplex PCR; TCRdb keeps only in-frame clonotypes and omits some of them. The sample carries approximately 250,000 clones, approximately 85% recorded once. Sequencing was carried out using peripheral blood. The source of these receptors is a man aged 45 to 65 with acute or convalescent COVID-19.

The chain has TRBV11-3 and TRBJ1-1; a possible D gene is TRBD1 (6 bases). CDR1 and CDR2 (germline): SGHNT, YENEEA. The V end was cut by 0 bases, the J end by 6 bases, with 14 bases between. CDR3 length equals 15 residues. CDR3 DNA: TGTGCCAGCAGCTTAGATATTGGGAGGGGGTCTGAAGCTTTCTTT. Translation gives CASSLDIGRGSEAFF.

The rearrangement links TRBV18 to TRBJ2-7, with TRBD2 matching 16 bases. Unmatched junction bases numbered 2, after V lost 0 bases and J lost 6 bases. The CDR3 contains 16 residues. CDR1 is KGHSH and CDR2 is LQKENI in the germline V gene. In DNA form, the CDR3 reads TGTGCCAGCTCACCACCCGGGACTAGCGGGGGGGGCGAGCAGTACTTC. Encoded protein: CASSPPGTSGGGEQYF.

This chain connects TRBV7-2 to TRBJ2-3; TRBD2 aligns across 9 bases. Germline-derived CDR1 and CDR2 are SGHTA and FQGNSA. V lost 3 bases and J lost 1; bases outside the gene matches: 2. The CDR3 sequence is 15 residues long. The CDR3 DNA reads as TGTGCCAGCAGCTTTGCTAGCGGGGGCACAGATACGCAGTATTTT. This gives the protein CASSFASGGTDTQYF.

The chain recombines TRBV9 with TRBJ1-2, with 8 positions matching TRBD1. Unmatched junction bases numbered 11, after V lost 3 bases and J lost 7 bases. CDR3 length: 15 residues. Germline V gene data show CDR1 as SGDLS and CDR2 as YYNGEE. CDR3 region: CASSATTQGAGGYTF. The DNA for the CDR3 is TGTGCCAGCAGCGCCACGACTCAGGGGGCCGGTGGCTACACCTTC.

This clone was picked up a small number of times. The V and J genes are TRBV6-2 or TRBV6-3 and TRBJ2-2; D is undetermined. The CDR3 runs 11 residues. Looked up from germline, CDR1 is MNHEY and CDR2 is SVGEGT. Trimming took off 4 bases at V and 5 bases at J, with 2 bases between the two ends. The CDR3 bases are TGTGCCAGCAGTTCTACCGGGGAGCTGTTTTTT. Amino acid sequence: CASSSTGELFF.